This is a list of T cell receptor beta chains from one sample in a study of T cells in Graves' hyperthyroidism and ophthalmopathy. TCRdb fed the multiplex PCR reads into MiXCR, producing one record per CDR3 protein. The sample records 300,000 to 400,000 distinct CDR3 sequences, over 15% being singletons. The sequenced material came from blood. Receptor source: a woman aged 50 to 60 with Graves' hyperthyroidism. Each CDR3 is given with its conserved first and last residue. D genes are given only for firm matches. Size is omitted from some rows. Given values are once, few, many or a class for expanded clones.

v_gene,j_gene,abundance,d_gene,CDR3aa,CDR3nt
TRBV2,TRBJ2-1,many,NA,CASSPPRMGGVGSYNEQFF,TGTGCCAGCAGTCCCCCCCGGATGGGGGGCGTTGGGTCCTACAATGAGCAGTTCTTC
TRBV4-1,TRBJ2-1,NA,TRBD2,CASSQVSGRAYNEQFF,TGCGCCAGCAGCCAAGTCAGCGGGAGGGCGTACAATGAGCAGTTCTTC
TRBV2,TRBJ2-1,many,NA,CASTAGRDNEQFF,TGTGCCAGCACCGCGGGCCGAGACAATGAGCAGTTCTTC
TRBV19,TRBJ1-1,NA,NA,CASSSIARGGTEAFF,TGTGCCAGTAGTTCAATCGCGCGGGGCGGGACTGAAGCTTTCTTT
TRBV18,TRBJ2-5,many,NA,CASSPPERRQETQYF,TGTGCCAGCTCACCACCGGAGCGGCGCCAAGAGACCCAGTACTTC
TRBV7-3,TRBJ2-1,NA,NA,CASSPLGRDRHNEQFF,TGTGCCAGCAGCCCCCTCGGGCGGGACAGACACAATGAGCAGTTCTTC
TRBV15,TRBJ2-1,many,TRBD1,CATRGRDRYNEQFF,TGTGCCACCAGAGGTCGGGACAGGTACAATGAGCAGTTCTTC
TRBV7-6,TRBJ2-2,many,TRBD2,CASSLERGGELFF,TGTGCCAGCAGCCTAGAGCGGGGCGGGGAGCTGTTTTTT
TRBV7-2,TRBJ2-3,many,TRBD2,CASSQTSGGGPGTQYF,TGTGCCAGCAGTCAAACTAGCGGGGGGGGCCCGGGTACGCAGTATTTT
TRBV5-1,TRBJ2-3,many,NA,CASSFSASTDTQYF,TGCGCCAGCAGCTTTTCCGCAAGCACAGATACGCAGTATTTT
TRBV6-1,TRBJ2-5,few,NA,CASSDFLRGLQETQYF,TGTGCCAGCAGTGACTTTTTGCGAGGGCTACAAGAGACCCAGTACTTC
TRBV7-9,TRBJ2-1,many,TRBD2,CASSLASAGRRSYNEQFF,TGTGCCAGCAGCTTAGCCTCAGCCGGGAGGAGGAGCTACAATGAGCAGTTCTTC
TRBV2,TRBJ2-7,many,TRBD1,CASTGTASYEQYF,TGTGCCAGCACCGGGACAGCGAGCTACGAGCAGTACTTC
TRBV30,TRBJ2-4,few,NA,CAWKGSSKNIQYF,TGTGCCTGGAAAGGGAGTTCCAAAAACATTCAGTACTTC
TRBV5-6,TRBJ2-1,many,NA,CASSLRPSGRYNEQFF,TGTGCCAGCAGCTTAAGGCCCAGCGGGCGTTACAATGAGCAGTTCTTC
TRBV28,TRBJ2-2,NA,NA,CASSSTSIRAGELFF,TGTGCCAGCAGTTCGACTAGTATTCGAGCCGGGGAGCTGTTTTTT
TRBV7-6,TRBJ2-3,few,TRBD1,CASSSQGFRADTQYF,TGTGCCAGCAGCTCACAGGGGTTCCGAGCAGATACGCAGTATTTT
TRBV7-3,TRBJ2-1,many,TRBD2,CASSRGDYTEQFF,TGTGCCAGCAGCCGCGGGGACTACACTGAGCAGTTCTTC
TRBV5-1,TRBJ2-2,few,TRBD2,CASSSGTSGTGELFF,TGCGCCAGCAGCTCAGGGACTAGCGGAACCGGGGAGCTGTTTTTT
TRBV5-6,TRBJ1-1,few,TRBD1,CASRYGQGATEAFF,TGTGCCAGCAGATATGGACAGGGGGCGACTGAAGCTTTCTTT
TRBV10-3,TRBJ2-1,many,TRBD2,CAISDLNSGSYNEQFF,TGTGCCATCAGTGATTTGAATAGCGGGTCCTACAATGAGCAGTTCTTC
TRBV9,TRBJ2-7,few,TRBD2,CASSVGLAGNEQYF,TGTGCCAGCAGCGTAGGGCTAGCGGGGAACGAGCAGTACTTC
TRBV6-1,TRBJ2-7,NA,NA,CASSSQAYSGGYEQYF,TGTGCCAGCAGCTCCCAGGCGTATAGCGGAGGCTACGAGCAGTACTTC
TRBV6-5,TRBJ2-3,few,TRBD2,CASSYIAGGTDTQYF,TGTGCCAGCAGTTACATAGCGGGGGGCACAGATACGCAGTATTTT
TRBV7-9,TRBJ2-7,NA,TRBD2,CASSLEGTGLAYEQYF,TGTGCCAGCAGCTTAGAAGGCACGGGACTAGCGTACGAGCAGTACTTC
TRBV5-1,TRBJ2-5,NA,NA,CASSSAGRGETQYF,TGCGCCAGCAGCTCGGCGGGTAGGGGAGAGACCCAGTACTTC
TRBV11-2,TRBJ2-1,NA,NA,CASSLRLSATGTYNEQFF,TGTGCCAGCAGCTTACGCCTGTCCGCGACCGGAACCTACAATGAGCAGTTCTTC
TRBV2,TRBJ2-7,many,NA,CASSDWLDPRRTYEQYF,TGTGCCAGCAGTGACTGGCTAGACCCGAGACGTACCTACGAGCAGTACTTC
TRBV24-1,TRBJ2-3,NA,TRBD1,CATSAGGVTDTQYF,TGTGCCACCAGTGCAGGGGGTGTGACAGATACGCAGTATTTT
TRBV27,TRBJ1-2,many,TRBD1,CATSDRGSLNYGYTF,TGTGCCACGTCGGACAGGGGATCGCTAAACTATGGCTACACCTTC
TRBV14,TRBJ2-1,NA,TRBD2,CASSPRGGGSIRNEQFF,TGTGCCAGCAGCCCCCGGGGGGGCGGGTCAATCCGCAATGAGCAGTTCTTC
TRBV11-2,TRBJ2-3,many,NA,CASSPYVGFTDTQYF,TGTGCCAGCAGCCCCTACGTGGGCTTCACAGATACGCAGTATTTT
TRBV28,TRBJ2-3,many,NA,CASSLIRAGRRTDTQYF,TGTGCCAGCAGTTTAATTCGGGCAGGGCGGCGCACAGATACGCAGTATTTT
TRBV6-1,TRBJ1-4,NA,TRBD1,CASSETGNNEKLFF,TGTGCCAGCAGTGAGACAGGGAATAATGAAAAACTGTTTTTT
TRBV6-1,TRBJ2-7,NA,TRBD1,CASRRGPGLEDEQYF,TGTGCCAGCAGGAGGGGGCCGGGGCTTGAGGACGAGCAGTACTTC
TRBV3-1,TRBJ2-1,NA,TRBD2,CASGRGNEQFF,TGTGCCAGCGGGAGGGGCAATGAGCAGTTCTTC
TRBV6-6,TRBJ2-3,many,TRBD2,CASSYTSSSGRGYTQYF,TGTGCCAGCAGTTACACTAGCTCTAGCGGGAGAGGGTATACGCAGTATTTT
TRBV10-1,TRBJ2-1,NA,NA,CASSFRGAYEQFF,TGCGCCAGCAGTTTCAGGGGGGCGTATGAGCAGTTCTTC
TRBV7-8,TRBJ2-7,NA,NA,CASSSLPGSFSYEQYF,TGTGCCAGCAGCTCCCTCCCCGGATCTTTCTCCTACGAGCAGTACTTC
TRBV15,TRBJ2-1,NA,NA,CATSRDPIDNEQFF,TGTGCCACCAGCAGAGATCCGATAGACAATGAGCAGTTCTTC
TRBV27,TRBJ1-1,NA,NA,CASSLSGLTEAFF,TGTGCCAGCAGTTTATCAGGGCTCACTGAAGCTTTCTTT
TRBV12-3/TRBV12-4,TRBJ1-2,NA,TRBD1,CAAGQGLRSGYTF,TGCGCCGCGGGACAGGGTCTGCGATCTGGCTACACCTTC
TRBV10-3,TRBJ2-7,NA,NA,CAISGGTRWEQYF,TGTGCCATCAGTGGGGGGACCCGGTGGGAGCAGTACTTC
TRBV5-1,TRBJ1-6,few,NA,CASSLEGFSSSPLHF,TGCGCCAGCAGCTTGGAGGGGTTTTCGTCTTCACCCCTCCACTTT
TRBV27,TRBJ2-2,NA,TRBD2,CASSSGLAGGGTGELFF,TGTGCCAGCAGTTCAGGACTAGCGGGAGGCGGGACCGGGGAGCTGTTTTTT
TRBV30,TRBJ2-1,few,TRBD2,CAWSRDSGSWNGQFF,TGTGCCTGGAGTCGTGATAGCGGGAGTTGGAATGGGCAGTTCTTC
TRBV20-1,TRBJ1-1,many,NA,CSATSPAGRTEAFF,TGCAGTGCTACCTCCCCAGCGGGGAGGACTGAAGCTTTCTTT
TRBV4-1,TRBJ2-2,NA,NA,CASSQEGRTGELFF,TGCGCCAGCAGCCAAGAGGGGAGGACCGGGGAGCTGTTTTTT
TRBV20-1,TRBJ2-2,NA,NA,CSAVTGANTGELFF,TGCAGTGCTGTGACAGGAGCGAACACCGGGGAGCTGTTTTTT
TRBV6-6,TRBJ1-1,few,NA,CASSYGFKNTEAFF,TGTGCCAGCAGTTACGGGTTCAAGAACACTGAAGCTTTCTTT
TRBV28,TRBJ2-5,many,NA,CASNPGDQETQYF,TGTGCCAGCAACCCGGGGGACCAAGAGACCCAGTACTTC
TRBV20-1,TRBJ1-2,many,NA,CSARVGWGYTF,TGCAGTGCTAGGGTGGGTTGGGGCTACACCTTC
TRBV5-1,TRBJ2-1,NA,TRBD2,CASSLAGRGSNNEQFF,TGTGCCAGCAGCTTAGCCGGGCGGGGGAGCAACAATGAGCAGTTCTTC